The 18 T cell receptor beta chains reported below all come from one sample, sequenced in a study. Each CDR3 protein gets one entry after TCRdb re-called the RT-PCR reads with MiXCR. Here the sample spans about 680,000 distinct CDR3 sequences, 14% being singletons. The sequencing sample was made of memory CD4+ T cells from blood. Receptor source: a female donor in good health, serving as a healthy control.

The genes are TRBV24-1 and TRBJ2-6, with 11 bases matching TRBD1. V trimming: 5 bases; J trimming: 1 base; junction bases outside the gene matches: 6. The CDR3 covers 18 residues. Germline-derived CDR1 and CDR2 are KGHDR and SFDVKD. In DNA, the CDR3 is TGTGCCACCAGTGGGAAGGGACAGGGGGATTCTGGGGCCAACGTCCTGACTTTC. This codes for CATSGKGQGDSGANVLTF.

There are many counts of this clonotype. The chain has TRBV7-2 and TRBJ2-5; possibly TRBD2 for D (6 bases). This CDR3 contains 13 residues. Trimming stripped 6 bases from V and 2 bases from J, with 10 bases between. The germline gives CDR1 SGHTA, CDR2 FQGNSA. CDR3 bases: TGTGCCAGCAGGAGAGGACTACAAGAGACCCAGTACTTC. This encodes CASRRGLQETQYF.

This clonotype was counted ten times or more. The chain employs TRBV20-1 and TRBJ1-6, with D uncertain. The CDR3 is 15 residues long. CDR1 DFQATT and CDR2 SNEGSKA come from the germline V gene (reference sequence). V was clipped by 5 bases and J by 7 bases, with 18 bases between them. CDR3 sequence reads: CSAGKSALSNSPLHF. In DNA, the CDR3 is TGCAGTGCTGGGAAATCGGCCCTAAGCAATTCACCCCTCCACTTT.

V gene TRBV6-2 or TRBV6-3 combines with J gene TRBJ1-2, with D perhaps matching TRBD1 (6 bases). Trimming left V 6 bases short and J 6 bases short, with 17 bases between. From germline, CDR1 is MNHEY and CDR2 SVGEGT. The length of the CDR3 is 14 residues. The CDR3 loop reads CASRNREIHNGYTF. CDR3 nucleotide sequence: TGTGCCAGCAGGAACAGGGAGATTCATAATGGCTACACCTTC.

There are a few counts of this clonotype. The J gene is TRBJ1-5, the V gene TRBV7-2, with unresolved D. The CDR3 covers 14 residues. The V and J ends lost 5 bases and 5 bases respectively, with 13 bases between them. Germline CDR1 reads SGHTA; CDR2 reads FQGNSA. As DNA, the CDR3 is TGTGCCAGCAGCCGAGAGGGCACCTATCAGCCCCAGCATTTT. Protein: CASSREGTYQPQHF.

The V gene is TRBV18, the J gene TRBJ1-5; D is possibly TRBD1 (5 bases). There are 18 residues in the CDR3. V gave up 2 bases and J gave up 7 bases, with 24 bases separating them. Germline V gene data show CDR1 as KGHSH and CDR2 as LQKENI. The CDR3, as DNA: TGTGCCAGCTCACCAAGTAACACCGGGACCCCGGCAGGGCAGCCCCAGCATTTT. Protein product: CASSPSNTGTPAGQPQHF.

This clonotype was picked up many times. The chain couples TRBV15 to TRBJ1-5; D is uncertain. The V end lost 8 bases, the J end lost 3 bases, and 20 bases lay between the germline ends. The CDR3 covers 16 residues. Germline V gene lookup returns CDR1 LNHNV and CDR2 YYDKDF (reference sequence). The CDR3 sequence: CATRIGTQGPNQPQHF. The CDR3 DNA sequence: TGTGCCACCCGGATTGGTACGCAAGGACCCAATCAGCCCCAGCATTTT.

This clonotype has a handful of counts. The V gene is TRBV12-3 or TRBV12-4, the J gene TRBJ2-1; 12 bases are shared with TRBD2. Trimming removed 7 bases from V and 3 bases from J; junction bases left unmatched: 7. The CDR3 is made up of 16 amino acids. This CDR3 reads CASNPTSGGNYNEQFF. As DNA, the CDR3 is TGTGCCAGCAATCCGACTAGCGGGGGAAACTACAATGAGCAGTTCTTC.

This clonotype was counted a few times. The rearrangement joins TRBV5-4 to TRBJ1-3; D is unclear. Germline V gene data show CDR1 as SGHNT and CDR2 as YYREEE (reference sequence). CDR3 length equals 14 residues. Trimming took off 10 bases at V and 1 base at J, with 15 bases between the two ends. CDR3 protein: CAGGNDHSGNTIYF. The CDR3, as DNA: TGTGCCGGAGGGAACGACCATTCTGGAAACACCATATATTTT.

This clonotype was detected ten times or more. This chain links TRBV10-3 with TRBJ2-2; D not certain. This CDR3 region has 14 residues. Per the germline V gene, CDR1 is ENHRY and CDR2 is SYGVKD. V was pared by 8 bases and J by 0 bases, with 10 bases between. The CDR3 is CAIGEHSNTGELFF. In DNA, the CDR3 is TGTGCCATCGGGGAACACTCGAACACCGGGGAGCTGTTTTTT.

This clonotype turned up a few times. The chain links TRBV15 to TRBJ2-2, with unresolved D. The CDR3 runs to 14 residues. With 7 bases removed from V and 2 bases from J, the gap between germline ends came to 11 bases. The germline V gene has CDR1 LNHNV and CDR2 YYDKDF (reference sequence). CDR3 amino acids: CATKRGRNTGELFF. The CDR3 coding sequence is TGTGCCACCAAACGAGGCAGAAACACCGGGGAGCTGTTTTTT.

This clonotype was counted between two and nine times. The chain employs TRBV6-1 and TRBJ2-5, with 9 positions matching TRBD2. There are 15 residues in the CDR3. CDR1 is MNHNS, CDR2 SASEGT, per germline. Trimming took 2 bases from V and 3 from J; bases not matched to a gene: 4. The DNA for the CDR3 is TGTGCCAGCAGTGAACGGGCTAGCGGGAAAGAGACCCAGTACTTC. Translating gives CASSERASGKETQYF.

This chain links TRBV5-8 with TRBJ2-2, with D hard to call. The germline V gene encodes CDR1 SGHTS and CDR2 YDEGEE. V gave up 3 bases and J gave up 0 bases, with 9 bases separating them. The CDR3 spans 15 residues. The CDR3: CASSYGRTNTGELFF. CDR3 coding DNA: TGTGCCAGCAGCTATGGACGGACGAACACCGGGGAGCTGTTTTTT.

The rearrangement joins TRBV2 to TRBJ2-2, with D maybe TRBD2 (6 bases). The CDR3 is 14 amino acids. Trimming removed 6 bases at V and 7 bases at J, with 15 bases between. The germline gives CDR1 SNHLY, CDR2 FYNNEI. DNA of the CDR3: TGTGCCAGCAGGTCCGGGAGAGAGAACGGGGAGCTGTTTTTT. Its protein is CASRSGRENGELFF.

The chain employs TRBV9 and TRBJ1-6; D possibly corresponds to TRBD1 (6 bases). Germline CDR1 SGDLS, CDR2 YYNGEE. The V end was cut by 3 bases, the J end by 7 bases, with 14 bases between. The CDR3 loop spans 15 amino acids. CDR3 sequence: CASSARQAGNSPLHF. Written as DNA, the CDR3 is TGTGCCAGCAGCGCCAGACAGGCGGGAAATTCACCCCTCCACTTT.

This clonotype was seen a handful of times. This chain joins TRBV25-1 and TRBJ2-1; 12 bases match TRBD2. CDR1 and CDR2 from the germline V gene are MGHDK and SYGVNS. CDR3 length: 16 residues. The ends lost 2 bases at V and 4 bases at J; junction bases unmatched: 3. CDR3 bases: TGTGCCAGCAGTGAAAGACTAGCGGGAGTATACAATGAGCAGTTCTTC. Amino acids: CASSERLAGVYNEQFF.

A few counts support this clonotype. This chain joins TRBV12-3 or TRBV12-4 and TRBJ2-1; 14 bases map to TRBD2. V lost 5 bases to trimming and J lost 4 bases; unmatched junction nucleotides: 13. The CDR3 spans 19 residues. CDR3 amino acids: CASSPPGLAGAVGYNEQFF. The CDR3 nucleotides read TGTGCCAGCAGTCCCCCGGGACTAGCGGGAGCGGTGGGGTACAATGAGCAGTTCTTC.

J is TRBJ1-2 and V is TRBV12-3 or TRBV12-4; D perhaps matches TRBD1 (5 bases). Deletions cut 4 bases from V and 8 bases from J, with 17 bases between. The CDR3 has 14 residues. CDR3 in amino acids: CASSSGSQGQGYTF. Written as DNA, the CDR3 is TGTGCCAGCAGTTCCGGCAGCCAGGGCCAGGGCTACACCTTC.